The rows below give T cell receptor beta chains drawn from one sample of a study of vaccination effects on CD4 cells after COVID-19. Repertoires were generated with immunoSEQ multiplex PCR, while TCRdb's copy carries only in-frame clones and drops some. The sample holds roughly 48,000 clones, around 63% seen once. For these receptors, no antigen is known. Material: CD4+ T cells from PBMCs cultured without peptide, obtained before COVID-19 vaccination. The source of these receptors is a human donor who received a COVID-19 vaccine. CDR3s include the opening cysteine and the closing phenylalanine or tryptophan. The order of the fields is V gene, D gene, J gene, clone size, CDR3 protein, CDR3 DNA. D genes are given only for firm matches. Not all rows give a size; the values are once, few, many and, for expanded clones, a class.

TRBV5-5	.	TRBJ2-7	.	CASIDLGPVSYEQYF	TGTGCCAGCATCGATTTGGGACCGGTCTCCTACGAGCAGTACTTC
TRBV30	TRBD2	TRBJ2-1	.	CAWSGTSLYNEQFF	TGTGCCTGGAGTGGGACTAGCCTCTACAATGAGCAGTTCTTC
TRBV12-3/TRBV12-4	.	TRBJ2-1	.	CASSLGAPGEQFF	TGTGCCAGCAGTTTGGGAGCCCCGGGGGAGCAGTTCTTC
TRBV7-2	.	TRBJ1-1	few	CASSLNTEAFF	TGTGCCAGCAGCCTAAACACTGAAGCTTTCTTT
TRBV11-2	TRBD1	TRBJ1-2	.	CASSPTGNYGYTF	TGTGCCAGCAGCCCGACAGGGAACTATGGCTACACCTTC
TRBV5-4	.	TRBJ2-3	.	CASSLVALTDTQYF	TGTGCCAGCAGCTTGGTTGCACTTACAGATACGCAGTATTTT
TRBV18	.	TRBJ2-7	.	CASSPSVSYEQYF	TGTGCCAGCTCACCTTCCGTGTCCTACGAGCAGTACTTC
TRBV7-9	.	TRBJ2-7	.	CASSLGPGQPPYF	TGTGCCAGCAGCTTAGGCCCCGGACAGCCTCCGTACTTC
TRBV4-2	TRBD1	TRBJ1-6	.	CASSQGTGRARRDLDSPLHF	TGTGCCAGCAGCCAGGGGACAGGGAGGGCACGCAGGGATTTGGATTCACCCCTCCACTTT
TRBV5-1	.	TRBJ2-6	.	CASSLVFAGSGANVLTF	TGCGCCAGCAGCTTGGTTTTCGCAGGCTCTGGGGCCAACGTCCTGACTTTC
TRBV12-3/TRBV12-4	.	TRBJ2-7	.	CASSRLTTYEQYF	TGTGCCAGCAGTCGACTGACCACCTACGAGCAGTACTTC
TRBV6-1	.	TRBJ1-1	.	CASSETRVVGTEAFF	TGTGCCAGCAGTGAGACCAGGGTTGTCGGCACTGAAGCTTTCTTT
TRBV7-2	.	TRBJ2-3	.	CASSSIGAGTDTQYF	TGTGCCAGCAGCTCAATTGGGGCAGGCACAGATACGCAGTATTTT
TRBV3-1/TRBV3-2	TRBD1	TRBJ2-7	.	CASSQAARGLVPYEQYF	TGTGCCAGCAGCCAAGCTGCCAGGGGGCTTGTCCCCTACGAGCAGTACTTC
TRBV24-1	TRBD1	TRBJ2-3	.	CATSDETRTGGGTDTQYF	TGTGCCACCAGTGATGAGACCCGGACAGGGGGGGGCACAGATACGCAGTATTTT
TRBV28	.	TRBJ1-6	few	CASSLRTAYNSPLHF	TGTGCCAGCAGTTTACGGACAGCTTATAATTCACCCCTCCACTTT
TRBV3-1/TRBV3-2	.	TRBJ2-7	few	CASSQVGVAYEQYF	TGTGCCAGCAGCCAAGTGGGGGTCGCGTACGAGCAGTACTTC
TRBV9	.	TRBJ2-7	few	CASSEGAAGASYEQYF	TGTGCCAGCAGCGAGGGGGCTGCGGGAGCGTCATACGAGCAGTACTTC
TRBV3-1/TRBV3-2	.	TRBJ2-7	.	CATTAIADYEQYF	TGTGCCACCACCGCCATCGCCGACTACGAGCAGTACTTC
TRBV2	TRBD2	TRBJ2-3	.	CASSERLAGRYTQYF	TGTGCCAGCAGTGAACGGCTAGCGGGACGATATACGCAGTATTTT
TRBV2	.	TRBJ1-1	.	CASSLDSRGVTEAFF	TGTGCCAGCAGTCTGGACAGCAGAGGAGTCACTGAAGCTTTCTTT
TRBV30	.	TRBJ2-6	.	CAWSAKGGAGANVLTF	TGTGCCTGGAGCGCCAAGGGGGGAGCTGGGGCCAACGTCCTGACTTTC
TRBV7-2	.	TRBJ1-2	few	CASSSRGTWANYGYTF	TGTGCCAGCAGCTCGAGGGGTACTTGGGCGAACTATGGCTACACCTTC
TRBV2	.	TRBJ1-1	.	CASSEERSTEAFF	TGTGCCAGCAGTGAAGAAAGGTCCACTGAAGCTTTCTTT
TRBV3-1/TRBV3-2	.	TRBJ1-1	.	CASSQTRRAFF	TGTGCCAGCAGCCAAACCCGTAGGGCTTTCTTT
TRBV7-2	.	TRBJ2-7	.	CASPKWRRRGTYEQYF	TGTGCCAGCCCGAAGTGGCGCCGGAGGGGAACCTACGAGCAGTACTTC
TRBV19	.	TRBJ1-2	.	CASSINRAYGYTF	TGTGCCAGTAGTATAAACAGGGCGTATGGCTACACCTTC
TRBV5-5	.	TRBJ1-2	.	CASSMGGGLQNYGYTF	TGTGCCAGCAGCATGGGGGGGGGACTGCAGAACTATGGCTACACCTTC